This TCR beta chain is drawn from a study of blood T cell repertoires in COVID-19. Study-level information: PBMCs, B-cell-depleted T cells, or T cells were the source of the cDNA or gDNA that made up the material.

The protocol was immunoSEQ multiplex PCR, while the TCRdb copy is restricted to in-frame clones and leaves out a portion. The sample yields hundreds of thousands of clones, more than 75% seen once. Trimming at V came to 5 bases and at J to 7 bases, leaving 8 bases not matched to a gene. Looked up from germline, CDR1 is MDHEN and CDR2 is SYDVKM. The CDR3 extends over 15 amino acids. This clonotype was sampled from a man between 65 and 85 years old with acute or convalescent COVID-19. Sequencing used peripheral blood. The V and J genes are TRBV28 and TRBJ1-6; 7 bases fit TRBD1. The CDR3 DNA sequence: TGTGCCAGCAGTACAGCAGGGGGAGAAAATTCACCCCTCCACTTT. Translated, it gives CASSTAGGENSPLHF.